The rows below give T cell receptor beta chains drawn from one sample of a study of control samples from healthy donors and cancer patients. Repertoires were generated with immunoSEQ multiplex PCR, while TCRdb's copy carries only in-frame clones and drops some. Among over 100,000 clones listed, 92% were seen once. Input material: blood. Every receptor here comes from a man younger than 35 in good health. Both conserved end residues are part of each CDR3. A D gene is named only where the DNA matches it firmly. Size is stated for part of the rows, as once, few or many counts, or as a class when the clone is expanded.

TRBJ1-5,-,-,TRBV27,CASSLVGQPQHF,TGTGCCAGCAGTTTAGTTGGACAGCCCCAGCATTTT
TRBJ2-5,-,TRBD2,TRBV9,CASSVDRTSGGSQETQYF,TGTGCCAGCAGCGTAGATAGGACTAGCGGGGGGTCCCAAGAGACCCAGTACTTC
TRBJ2-1,-,TRBD2,TRBV19,CASSLSGGPYNEQFF,TGTGCCAGTAGTCTCAGCGGGGGGCCGTACAATGAGCAGTTCTTC
TRBJ2-7,once,-,TRBV29-1,CSVGKSRTDEQYF,TGCAGCGTTGGGAAGAGTAGGACGGACGAGCAGTACTTC
TRBJ2-1,-,-,TRBV29-1,CSVAWDEQFF,TGCAGCGTTGCCTGGGATGAGCAGTTCTTC
TRBJ1-1,-,-,TRBV6-6,CASSYPRLNTEAFF,TGTGCCAGCAGTTACCCCAGATTGAACACTGAAGCTTTCTTT
TRBJ2-7,-,-,TRBV13,CASSLGPSYEQYF,TGTGCCAGCAGCTTAGGCCCGAGTTACGAGCAGTACTTC
TRBJ2-7,-,-,TRBV5-1,CASSSRGAGEQYF,TGCGCCAGCAGTTCCCGGGGCGCGGGCGAGCAGTACTTC
TRBJ1-2,-,TRBD1,TRBV7-9,CASSAWDRDGYTF,TGTGCCAGCAGTGCCTGGGACAGAGATGGCTACACCTTC
TRBJ2-7,-,-,TRBV28,CASSFFDSPYEQYF,TGTGCCAGCAGTTTCTTCGACTCACCCTACGAGCAGTACTTC
TRBJ1-1,-,TRBD1,TRBV7-9,CASSLGQGFAEAFF,TGTGCCAGCAGCTTAGGACAGGGTTTCGCTGAAGCTTTCTTT
TRBJ1-2,-,-,TRBV7-3,CASSSRHDSPHGYTF,TGTGCCAGCAGCTCTAGACACGATTCCCCTCATGGCTACACCTTC
TRBJ2-1,-,TRBD2,TRBV6-5,CASSYSLAGFDEQFF,TGTGCCAGCAGTTACTCACTAGCGGGGTTCGATGAGCAGTTCTTC
TRBJ1-2,-,-,TRBV30,CAWSLDRALYGYTF,TGTGCCTGGAGTCTGGATAGGGCTCTCTATGGCTACACCTTC
TRBJ1-6,-,-,TRBV7-9,CASSFIQGGNSPLHF,TGTGCCAGCAGCTTCATCCAGGGAGGGAATTCACCCCTCCACTTT
TRBJ2-1,-,-,TRBV14,CASSQETVFYNEQFF,TGTGCCAGCAGCCAAGAGACAGTCTTCTACAATGAGCAGTTCTTC
TRBJ2-2,-,-,TRBV5-1,CASSLGVNTGELFF,TGCGCCAGCAGCTTGGGCGTGAACACCGGGGAGCTGTTTTTT
TRBJ2-4,-,-,TRBV3-1/TRBV3-2,CASSQEFRLLAKNIQYF,TGTGCCAGCAGCCAAGAGTTCAGGCTCCTAGCCAAAAACATTCAGTACTTC
TRBJ1-1,-,-,TRBV12-5,CASGHLSLRKAEAFF,TGTGCTAGTGGTCACCTATCACTCCGCAAGGCTGAAGCTTTCTTT
TRBJ2-7,-,-,TRBV7-9,CASSLVSSYEQYF,TGTGCCAGCAGCTTAGTTAGCTCCTACGAGCAGTACTTC
TRBJ2-7,-,-,TRBV6-1,CASSEVSVGTYEQYF,TGTGCCAGCAGTGAAGTCAGCGTTGGGACCTACGAGCAGTACTTC
TRBJ1-6,-,-,TRBV4-2,CASSQGEANSPLHF,TGTGCCAGCAGCCAAGGTGAAGCGAATTCACCCCTCCACTTT
TRBJ1-2,-,-,TRBV30,CAWHKTGRGYTF,TGTGCCTGGCATAAGACAGGCCGTGGCTACACCTTC
TRBJ1-1,-,-,TRBV30,CAWETSTANTEAFF,TGTGCCTGGGAAACATCGACAGCTAACACTGAAGCTTTCTTT
TRBJ2-1,-,TRBD2,TRBV6-5,CASKRRGGNEQFF,TGTGCCAGCAAAAGGCGGGGGGGCAATGAGCAGTTCTTC
TRBJ2-2,-,TRBD2,TRBV7-9,CASSSGTTYGELFF,TGTGCCAGCAGCTCCGGGACTACATACGGGGAGCTGTTTTTT